Each of the 21 T cell receptor beta chains below was sequenced from the same sample in a study of identifying expanded T cells in peripheral blood. TCRdb's copy holds only in-frame clones and misses some; the assay was immunoSEQ multiplex PCR. The table lists some 99,000 clones, 88% of them singletons. The sample taken for sequencing was blood. These receptors were obtained from a person aged 18 to 70 in good health.

V and J are TRBV2 and TRBJ2-2; D is uncertain. Germline V gene lookup returns CDR1 SNHLY and CDR2 FYNNEI. V lost 0 bases and J 5 bases, leaving 10 bases between the germline ends. This CDR3 contains 15 residues. This chain's CDR3 is CASSEAPAVTGELFF. Here the CDR3 DNA reads TGTGCCAGCAGTGAAGCGCCCGCCGTAACCGGGGAGCTGTTTTTT.

V gene TRBV30 combines with J gene TRBJ2-3; the D gene is possibly TRBD2 (6 bases). This CDR3 is 12 amino acids long. The V and J ends lost 3 bases and 6 bases respectively, with 10 bases between them. CDR1 and CDR2 from the germline V gene are GTSNPN and SVGIG (reference sequence). CDR3 bases: TGTGCCTGGAGGGCTGGAGGGGATACGCAGTATTTT. It codes for CAWRAGGDTQYF.

This clone has just a few counts. The gene calls are TRBV7-6 and TRBJ2-1, with 11 bases that match TRBD2. Germline loops: CDR1 SGHVS, CDR2 FNYEAQ. The CDR3 sequence is 16 residues long. Trimming at V came to 4 bases and at J to 4 bases, leaving 6 bases not matched to a gene. Written as DNA, the CDR3 is TGTGCCAGCAGCTCCTCCGGGACTAGCGGTTACAATGAGCAGTTCTTC. It codes for CASSSSGTSGYNEQFF.

The CDR3, as DNA: TGTGCCAGTAGTACAGGACAGGGCTTCACCGGGGAGCTGTTTTTT. Its protein is CASSTGQGFTGELFF. The rearrangement joins TRBV19 to TRBJ2-2, with 8 nucleotides matching TRBD1. Per the germline V gene, CDR1 is LNHDA and CDR2 is SQIVND (reference sequence). The ends lost 4 bases at V and 4 bases at J; junction bases unmatched: 5. The CDR3 length is 15 residues.

The V call is TRBV5-4, the J call TRBJ2-3; 8 nucleotides match TRBD2. V was pared by 3 bases and J by 2 bases, with 11 bases of the junction left unmatched. The length of the CDR3 is 17 residues. Germline-derived CDR1 and CDR2 are SGHNT and YYREEE (reference sequence). The CDR3 region is CASSSEFGLAVTDTQYF. Written as DNA, the CDR3 is TGTGCCAGCAGCTCAGAGTTTGGACTAGCAGTCACAGATACGCAGTATTTT.

The V and J genes are TRBV5-4 and TRBJ2-5, with 10 bases lining up with TRBD1. V was clipped by 4 bases and J by 5 bases; unmatched bases: 11. Germline CDR1 is SGHNT and CDR2 is YYREEE (reference sequence). The CDR3 is 16 residues long. CDR3 DNA: TGTGCCAGCAGCCTGGGACAGGGGTATGTGGAGGAGACCCAGTACTTC. It translates to CASSLGQGYVEETQYF.

This clone was recorded once. The chain combines TRBV11-3 with TRBJ2-2; 10 bases line up with TRBD2. Trimming took 5 bases from V and 4 from J; bases not matched to a gene: 7. Germline CDR1 SGHNT, CDR2 YENEEA. There are 16 residues in the CDR3. The CDR3 region is CASSADKRGGTGELFF. In DNA form, the CDR3 reads TGTGCCAGCAGCGCCGACAAGCGGGGGGGCACCGGGGAGCTGTTTTTT.

The genes are TRBV7-6 and TRBJ1-6, with a possible D match to TRBD1 (5 bases). The CDR3 has 15 amino acids. Germline values: CDR1 SGHVS, CDR2 FNYEAQ. V was cut by 2 bases and J by 7 bases, with 12 bases left in between. The CDR3 nucleotides read TGTGCCAGCAGCTTACCGGCAGGGAAGAATTCACCCCTCCACTTT. It yields the protein CASSLPAGKNSPLHF.

The chain is built from TRBV30 and TRBJ1-6; D may be TRBD1 (5 bases). The CDR3 spans 14 residues. From germline, CDR1 is GTSNPN and CDR2 SVGIG (reference sequence). Trimming removed 0 bases from V and 7 bases from J, with 10 bases in between. CDR3 protein: CAWSVGVGNSPLHF. The CDR3 DNA is TGTGCCTGGAGTGTAGGGGTAGGGAATTCACCCCTCCACTTT. Based on the CDR3 plus reference TRBV30 and TRBJ1-6, the full variable domain is SQTIHQWPATLVQPVGSPLSLECTVEGTSNPNLYWYRQAAGRGLQLLFYSVGIGQISSEVPQNLSASRPQDRQFILSSKKLLLSDSGFYLCAWSVGVGNSPLHFGNGTRLTVT.

This rearrangement joins TRBV6-5 to TRBJ1-5, with 7 positions matching TRBD1. In germline, CDR1 is MNHEY, CDR2 SVGAGI. The CDR3 contains 15 residues. V lost 4 bases and J lost 3; bases outside the gene matches: 6. Here the CDR3 DNA reads TGTGCCAGCAGTTCGTCGACAGGGACCAATCAGCCCCAGCATTTT. Amino acids: CASSSSTGTNQPQHF.

The rearrangement links TRBV2 to TRBJ1-1; D not certain. Germline values: CDR1 SNHLY, CDR2 FYNNEI. CDR3 length equals 15 residues. Trimming removed 7 bases at V and 0 bases at J, with 15 bases between. The CDR3 sequence is CASILAPAMNTEAFF. The CDR3 coding sequence is TGTGCCAGCATCTTAGCCCCCGCCATGAACACTGAAGCTTTCTTT.

The chain has TRBV6-5 and TRBJ2-7, with D unclear. The CDR3 spans 14 residues. Germline CDR1 MNHEY, CDR2 SVGAGI. Deletions cut 7 bases from V and 7 bases from J, with 20 bases between. The chain's CDR3 is CASKIQAGEWEQYF. The CDR3 nucleotides are TGTGCCAGCAAAATACAAGCAGGAGAGTGGGAGCAGTACTTC.

J is TRBJ2-3 and V is TRBV4-1, with a weak D call TRBD1 (6 bases). The germline gives CDR1 MGHRA, CDR2 YSYEKL. V shed 1 base and J shed 3 bases, with 17 bases lying between them. This CDR3 has 17 amino acids. The CDR3 region has the DNA TGCGCCAGCAGCCAAGGGGATCTGGGGGCCGGGACAGATACGCAGTATTTT. Amino acid sequence: CASSQGDLGAGTDTQYF.

The J gene is TRBJ2-7, the V gene TRBV6-5; the match to TRBD2 covers 7 bases. Germline CDR1 is MNHEY and CDR2 is SVGAGI. There are 14 residues in the CDR3. Trimming at V came to 2 bases and at J to 3 bases, leaving 4 bases not matched to a gene. The CDR3 DNA is TGTGCCAGCAGTTACGGGGGGGAAGGCTACGAGCAGTACTTC. Translated: CASSYGGEGYEQYF.

V usage is TRBV7-9 and J usage is TRBJ2-5, with a tentative D call TRBD1 (6 bases). Trimming removed 4 bases at V and 7 bases at J, with 13 bases between. CDR1 and CDR2 (germline): SEHNR, FQNEAQ (reference sequence). This CDR3 is 13 amino acids long. The CDR3 spells CASSWTVGGTQYF. CDR3 in DNA: TGTGCCAGCAGCTGGACAGTTGGGGGGACCCAGTACTTC. Full variable domain (missing parts from reference TRBV7-9 and TRBJ2-5): DTGVSQNPRHKITKRGQNVTFRCDPISEHNRLYWYRQTLGQGPEFLTYFQNEAQLEKSRLLSDRFSAERPKGSFSTLEIQRTEQGDSAMYLCASSWTVGGTQYFGPGTRLLVL.

The V and J genes are TRBV28 and TRBJ1-2, with TRBD1 as a possible D gene (5 bases). The CDR3 length is 11 residues. Germline CDR1 and CDR2: MDHEN and SYDVKM. The germline V and J ends were trimmed by 6 bases and 3 bases, with 5 bases remaining between them. CDR3 sequence: CASRGDYGYTF. In DNA form, the CDR3 reads TGTGCCAGCAGGGGGGACTATGGCTACACCTTC.

The chain uses TRBV2 and TRBJ1-2; D uncertain. The CDR3 covers 14 residues. CDR1 and CDR2 (germline): SNHLY, FYNNEI. The V gene lost 6 bases and the J gene lost 2 bases, with 13 bases spanning the gap. DNA of the CDR3: TGTGCCAGCAGCACCCGGGCAATCAACTATGGCTACACCTTC. Its protein is CASSTRAINYGYTF. Full variable domain (outside the CDR3, taken from reference TRBV2 and TRBJ1-2): EPEVTQTPSHQVTQMGQEVILRCVPISNHLYFYWYRQILGQKVEFLVSFYNNEISEKSEIFDDQFSVERPDGSNFTLKIRSTKLEDSAMYFCASSTRAINYGYTFGSGTRLTVV.

The chain is built from TRBV7-7 and TRBJ2-7; 9 positions match TRBD1. Unmatched junction bases numbered 8, after V lost 6 bases and J lost 2 bases. This CDR3 region has 15 residues. In germline, CDR1 is SSHAT, CDR2 FNYEAQ (reference sequence). CDR3 residues: CASSLRGQGPYEQYF. CDR3 in DNA: TGTGCCAGCAGTTTACGGGGACAGGGACCCTACGAGCAGTACTTC.

The chain couples TRBV27 to TRBJ2-7; 12 nucleotides agree with TRBD2. The CDR3 consists of 16 residues. J was trimmed by 1 base and V by 5 bases; bases with no gene match: 6. Germline lookup yields CDR1 MNHEY and CDR2 SMNVEV (reference sequence). CDR3 coding DNA: TGTGCCAGCAGTCTAGCGGGGGGGCTTATGTCCTACGAGCAGTACTTC. Its protein product is CASSLAGGLMSYEQYF.

V usage is TRBV5-6 and J usage is TRBJ2-2; D gene unclear. Per the germline V gene, CDR1 is SGHDT and CDR2 is YYEEEE. V lost 1 base to trimming and J lost 4 bases, with 8 bases between them. The CDR3 length is 14 residues. This CDR3 reads CASSLLQSTGELFF. Here the CDR3 DNA reads TGTGCCAGCAGCTTGTTGCAGTCCACCGGGGAGCTGTTTTTT.

This chain uses TRBV5-1 with TRBJ2-1; D is uncertain. This CDR3 comprises 15 residues. In germline, CDR1 is SGHRS, CDR2 YFSETQ. V gave up 2 bases and J gave up 0 bases, with 9 bases separating them. The CDR3 here is CASSFGVGSYNEQFF. The CDR3 DNA is TGCGCCAGCAGCTTCGGAGTTGGCTCCTACAATGAGCAGTTCTTC.